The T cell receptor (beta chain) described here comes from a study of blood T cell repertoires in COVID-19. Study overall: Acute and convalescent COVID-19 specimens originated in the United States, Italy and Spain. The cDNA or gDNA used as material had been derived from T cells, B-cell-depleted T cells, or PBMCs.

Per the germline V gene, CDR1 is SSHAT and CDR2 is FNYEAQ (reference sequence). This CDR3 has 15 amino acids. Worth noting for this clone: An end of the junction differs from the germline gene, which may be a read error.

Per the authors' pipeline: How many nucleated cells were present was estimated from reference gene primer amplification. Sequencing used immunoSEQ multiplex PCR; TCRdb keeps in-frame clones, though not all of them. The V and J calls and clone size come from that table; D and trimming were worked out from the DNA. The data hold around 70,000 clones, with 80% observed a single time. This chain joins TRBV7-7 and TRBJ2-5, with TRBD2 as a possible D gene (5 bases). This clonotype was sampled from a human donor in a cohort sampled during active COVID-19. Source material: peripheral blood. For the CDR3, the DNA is TGTGCTAGCAGCCTCGGCGCCGGAGGTGGGGAGACCCAGTACTTC. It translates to CASSLGAGGGETQYF.